A single T cell receptor (beta chain) is shown here with its context. Germline V gene lookup returns CDR1 SGHAT and CDR2 FQNNGV. With 5 bases clipped from V and 5 bases from J, the junction kept 8 bases outside the gene matches. This CDR3 region has 14 residues. The data derive from a study of blood T cell repertoires in COVID-19. In the original analysis: Reference gene primers were amplified, and this amplification served to estimate nucleated cell counts. This table comes from immunoSEQ multiplex PCR, and its TCRdb copy is limited to in-frame clones, with some not included. Clone size and the V and J calls come from that table; the DNA yielded D and trimming. The sample lists some 520,000 clones, nearly 90% seen once, with roughly 0.84% in the top ten. Seattle's cohort entered during active infection and was followed longitudinally.

This chain uses TRBV11-2 with TRBJ2-5; 7 bases match TRBD1. The clonotype comes from a man aged 18 to 29 with COVID-19, enrolled during active disease. Input material: peripheral blood. In nucleotides, the CDR3 is TGTGCCAGCAGCAACCTACAGGGGTGGGAGACCCAGTACTTC. Translated: CASSNLQGWETQYF.